This T cell receptor (beta chain) was profiled in a study of T cell responses to AZD1222 COVID-19 vaccine. Looking at the study overall: Second-dose intervals near 4 or 12 weeks were combined.

This CDR3 has 17 residues. The V end lost 4 bases, the J end lost 0 bases, and 16 bases lay between the germline ends. CDR1 is MNHNS and CDR2 is SASEGT in the germline V gene. On this clone itself: Its antigen is currently unknown.

Generated by immunoSEQ multiplex PCR, the TCRdb table keeps only in-frame clones and is missing some. The sample contains 150,000 to 200,000 clones, about 92% of which appear only once. Study-wide points: A rise in Spike-specific TCR breadth and depth followed two AZD1222 doses. Without day 14 samples, only post-peak T cell repertoires were studied. Nearly half of spike-specific TCRs reportedly go after variant regions that carry no mutations.

The receptor was derived from an adult in good health. This sequence joins TRBV6-1 and TRBJ2-1; D is possibly TRBD1 (6 bases). Sequencing was performed on peripheral blood, taken on day 0 of AZD1222 vaccination. CDR3: CASSGGGFKSSYNEQFF. The CDR3 DNA reads TGTGCCAGCAGTGGAGGGGGTTTTAAGAGCTCCTACAATGAGCAGTTCTTC.